The TCR beta chain described here comes from a study of cytomegalovirus exposure and HLA in healthy donors. PCR primers comprised 60 Vbeta and 13 Jbeta primers. The method was immunoSEQ multiplex PCR; TCRdb's version includes in-frame clones alone and lacks a portion of them. Among about 170,000 clones listed, roughly four fifths were seen once. Findings and caveats of the study: Association of 15,000 to 20,000 TCR beta sequences with HLA alleles was found at 0.05 false discovery rate in a later analysis. Sequencing likely generated an artifact that appeared as a cluster of highly shared sequence variants.

Germline-derived CDR1 and CDR2 are MNHEY and SMNVEV (reference sequence). V dropped 5 bases and J dropped 1; count of bases not matched to a gene: 5. The CDR3 is 15 amino acids. On this clone itself: Its antigen is unknown.

The chain links TRBV27 to TRBJ2-7; 10 nucleotides match TRBD2. Sequenced sample: PBMCs. This TCR was sampled from a woman in her late teens or twenties in good health and CMV-seropositive. CDR3 region: CASSPVAGGSYEQYF. CDR3 coding DNA: TGTGCCAGCAGTCCCGTAGCGGGGGGTTCCTACGAGCAGTACTTC.